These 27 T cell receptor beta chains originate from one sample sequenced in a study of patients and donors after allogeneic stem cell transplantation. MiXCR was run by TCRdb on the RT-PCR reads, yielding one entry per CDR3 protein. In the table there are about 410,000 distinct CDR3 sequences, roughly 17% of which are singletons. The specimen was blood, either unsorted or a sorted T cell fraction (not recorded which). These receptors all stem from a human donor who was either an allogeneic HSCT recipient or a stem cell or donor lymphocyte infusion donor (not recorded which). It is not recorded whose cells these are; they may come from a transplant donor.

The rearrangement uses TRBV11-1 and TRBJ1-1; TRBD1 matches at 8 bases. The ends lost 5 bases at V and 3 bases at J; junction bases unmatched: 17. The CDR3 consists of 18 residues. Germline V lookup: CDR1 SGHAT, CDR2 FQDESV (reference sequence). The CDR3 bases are TGTGCCAGCAGCCGCAGGAATGGACAGGGACCCACTGACACTGAAGCTTTCTTT. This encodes CASSRRNGQGPTDTEAFF.

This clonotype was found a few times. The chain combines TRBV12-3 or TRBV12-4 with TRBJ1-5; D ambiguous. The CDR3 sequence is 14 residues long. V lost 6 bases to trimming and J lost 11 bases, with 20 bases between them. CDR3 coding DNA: TGTGCCAGCAGCCGGAAATCCGCCCGTGGAGCCCAGCATTTT. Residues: CASSRKSARGAQHF.

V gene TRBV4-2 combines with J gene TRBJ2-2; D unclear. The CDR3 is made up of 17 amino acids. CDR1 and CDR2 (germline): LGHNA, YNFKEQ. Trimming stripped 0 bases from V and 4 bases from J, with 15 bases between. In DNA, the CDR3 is TGTGCCAGCAGCCAAGAAAGTCCGGGTTTGAGCACCGGGGAGCTGTTTTTT. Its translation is CASSQESPGLSTGELFF.

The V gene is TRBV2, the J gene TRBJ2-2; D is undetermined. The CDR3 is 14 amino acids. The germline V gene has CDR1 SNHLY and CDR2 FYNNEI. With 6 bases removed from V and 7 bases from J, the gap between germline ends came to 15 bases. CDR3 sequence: CASSKELPRGELFF. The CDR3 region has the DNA TGTGCCAGCAGCAAGGAACTACCTCGCGGGGAGCTGTTTTTT.

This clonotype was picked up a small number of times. The CDR3 bases are TGCGCCAGCAGCGTGGGGGCCTACACCGGGGAGCTGTTTTTT. This codes for CASSVGAYTGELFF. The V call is TRBV5-1, the J call TRBJ2-2, with D possibly matching TRBD1 (6 bases). This CDR3 region has 14 residues. V was trimmed by 4 bases and J by 3 bases, leaving 10 bases between them. Germline-derived CDR1 and CDR2 are SGHRS and YFSETQ. The variable domain in full, completed from reference TRBV5-1 and TRBJ2-2, reads KAGVTQTPRYLIKTRGQQVTLSCSPISGHRSVSWYQQTPGQGLQFLFEYFSETQRNKGNFPGRFSGRQFSNSRSEMNVSTLELGDSALYLCASSVGAYTGELFFGEGSRLTVL.

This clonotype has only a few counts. CDR3 sequence (DNA): TGCAGCGCTCAGCCCCAGGACATTCAGTACTTC. It encodes CSAQPQDIQYF. This rearrangement joins TRBV29-1 to TRBJ2-4; D call uncertain. Deletions cut 7 bases from V and 8 bases from J, with 12 bases between. This CDR3 has 11 residues. The V gene's germline CDR1 is SQVTM and CDR2 ANQGSEA.

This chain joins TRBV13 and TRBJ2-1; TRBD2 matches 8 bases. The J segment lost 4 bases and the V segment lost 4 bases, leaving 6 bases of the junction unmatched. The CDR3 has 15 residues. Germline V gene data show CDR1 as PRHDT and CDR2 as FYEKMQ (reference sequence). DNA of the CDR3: TGTGCCAGCAGCTCCAGACTAGCGAATTACAATGAGCAGTTCTTC. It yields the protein CASSSRLANYNEQFF.

The CDR3 spells CASSYSRVGETQYF. CDR3 DNA sequence: TGTGCCAGCAGTTACTCGCGAGTTGGTGAGACCCAGTACTTC. V is TRBV6-5 and J is TRBJ2-5; no definite D call. Germline loops: CDR1 MNHEY, CDR2 SVGAGI. V was cut by 0 bases and J by 5 bases, with 10 bases left in between. CDR3 length: 14 amino acids.

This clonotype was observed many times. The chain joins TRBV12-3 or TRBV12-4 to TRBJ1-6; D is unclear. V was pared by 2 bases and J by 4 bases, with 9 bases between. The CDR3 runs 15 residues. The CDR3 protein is CASSLQLPYNSPLHF. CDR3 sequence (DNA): TGTGCCAGCAGTTTACAGCTCCCTTATAATTCACCCCTCCACTTT.

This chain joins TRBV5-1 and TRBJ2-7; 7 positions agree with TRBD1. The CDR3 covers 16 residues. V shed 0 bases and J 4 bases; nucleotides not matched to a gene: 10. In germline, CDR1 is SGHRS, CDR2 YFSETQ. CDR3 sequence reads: CASSLGDRPPGYEQYF. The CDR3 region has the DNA TGCGCCAGCAGCTTGGGGGACAGACCTCCGGGGTACGAGCAGTACTTC.

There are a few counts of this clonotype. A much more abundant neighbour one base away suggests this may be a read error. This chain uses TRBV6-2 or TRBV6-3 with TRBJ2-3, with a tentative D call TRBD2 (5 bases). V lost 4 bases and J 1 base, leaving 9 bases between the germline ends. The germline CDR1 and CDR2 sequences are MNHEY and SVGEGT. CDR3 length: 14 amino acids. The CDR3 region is CASSFGVGTDTQYF. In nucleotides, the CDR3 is TGTGCCAGCAGTTTCGGGGTAGGCACAGATACGCAGTATTTT.

The DNA of the CDR3 is TGTGCCAGCAGTGAGACAGGCAGCTACTATGGCTACACCTTC. It codes for CASSETGSYYGYTF. The rearrangement uses TRBV2 and TRBJ1-2; D is possibly TRBD1 (6 bases). The CDR3 covers 14 residues. Germline V gene lookup returns CDR1 SNHLY and CDR2 FYNNEI. V lost 3 bases and J lost 3, with 11 bases in between.

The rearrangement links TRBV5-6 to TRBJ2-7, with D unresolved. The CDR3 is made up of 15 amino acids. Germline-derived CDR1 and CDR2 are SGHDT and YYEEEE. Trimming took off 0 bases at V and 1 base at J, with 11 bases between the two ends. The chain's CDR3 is CASSLAVADSYEQYF. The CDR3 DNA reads TGTGCCAGCAGCTTGGCCGTGGCGGATTCCTACGAGCAGTACTTC.

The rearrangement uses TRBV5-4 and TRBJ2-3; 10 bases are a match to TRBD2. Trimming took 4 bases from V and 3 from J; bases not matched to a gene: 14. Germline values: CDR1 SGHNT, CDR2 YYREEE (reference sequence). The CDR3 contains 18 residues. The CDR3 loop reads CASSPGQRAGGRTDTQYF. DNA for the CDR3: TGTGCCAGCAGCCCCGGGCAAAGAGCGGGAGGGAGGACAGATACGCAGTATTTT. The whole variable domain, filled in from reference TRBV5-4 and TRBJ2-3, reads ETGVTQSPTHLIKTRGQQVTLRCSSQSGHNTVSWYQQALGQGPQFIFQYYREEENGRGNFPPRFSGLQFPNYSSELNVNALELDDSALYLCASSPGQRAGGRTDTQYFGPGTRLTVL.

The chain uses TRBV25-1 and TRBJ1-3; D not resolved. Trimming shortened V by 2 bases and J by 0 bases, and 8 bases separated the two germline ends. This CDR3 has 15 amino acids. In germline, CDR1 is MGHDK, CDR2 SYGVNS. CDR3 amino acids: CASSERGYSGNTIYF. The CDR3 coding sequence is TGTGCCAGCAGTGAACGGGGTTACTCTGGAAACACCATATATTTT.

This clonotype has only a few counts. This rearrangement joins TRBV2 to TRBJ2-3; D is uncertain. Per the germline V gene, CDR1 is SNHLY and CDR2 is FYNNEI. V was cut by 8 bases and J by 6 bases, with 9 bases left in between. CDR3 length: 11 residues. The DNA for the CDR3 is TGTGCCAGCGTGATGTCGGATACGCAGTATTTT. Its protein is CASVMSDTQYF.

CDR3 sequence (DNA): TGCAGCGAGGGGAGAGGGAAAAGCAATGAGCAGTTCTTC. Protein sequence: CSEGRGKSNEQFF. This chain links TRBV29-1 with TRBJ2-1; the D gene could be TRBD1 or TRBD2 (5 bases each). CDR3 length equals 13 residues. The V end was cut by 7 bases, the J end by 6 bases, with 16 bases between. Germline CDR1 is SQVTM and CDR2 is ANQGSEA.

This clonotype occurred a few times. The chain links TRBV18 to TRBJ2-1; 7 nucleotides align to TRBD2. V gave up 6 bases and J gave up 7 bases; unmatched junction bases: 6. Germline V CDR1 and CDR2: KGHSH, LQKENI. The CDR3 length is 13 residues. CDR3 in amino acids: CASSGGNGNEQFF. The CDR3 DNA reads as TGTGCCAGCTCCGGGGGGAATGGAAATGAGCAGTTCTTC.

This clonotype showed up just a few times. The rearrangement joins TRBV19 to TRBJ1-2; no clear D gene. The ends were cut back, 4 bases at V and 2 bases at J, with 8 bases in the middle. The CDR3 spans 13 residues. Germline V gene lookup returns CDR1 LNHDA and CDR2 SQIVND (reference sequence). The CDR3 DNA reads TGTGCCAGTAGTAACAGAACCAACTATGGCTACACCTTC. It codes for CASSNRTNYGYTF.

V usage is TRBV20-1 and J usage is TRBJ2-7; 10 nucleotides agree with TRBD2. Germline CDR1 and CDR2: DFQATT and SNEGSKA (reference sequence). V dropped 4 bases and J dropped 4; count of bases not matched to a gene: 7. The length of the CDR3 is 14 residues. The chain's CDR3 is CSAKGTSASYEQYF. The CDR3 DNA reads TGCAGTGCTAAGGGGACTAGCGCTTCGTACGAGCAGTACTTC.

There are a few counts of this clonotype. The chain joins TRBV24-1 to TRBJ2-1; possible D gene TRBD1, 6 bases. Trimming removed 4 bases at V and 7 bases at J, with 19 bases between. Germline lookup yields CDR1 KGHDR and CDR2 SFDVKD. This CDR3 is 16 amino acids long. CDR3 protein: CATSDLTGTRGNEQFF. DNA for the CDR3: TGTGCCACCAGTGACCTGACCGGGACAAGAGGGAATGAGCAGTTCTTC.

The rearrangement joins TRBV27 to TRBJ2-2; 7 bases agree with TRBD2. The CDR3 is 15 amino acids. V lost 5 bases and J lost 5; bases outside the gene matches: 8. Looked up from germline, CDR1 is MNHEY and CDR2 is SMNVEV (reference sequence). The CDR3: CASSPLREVTGELFF. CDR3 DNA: TGTGCCAGCAGTCCGCTTCGGGAGGTTACCGGGGAGCTGTTTTTT.

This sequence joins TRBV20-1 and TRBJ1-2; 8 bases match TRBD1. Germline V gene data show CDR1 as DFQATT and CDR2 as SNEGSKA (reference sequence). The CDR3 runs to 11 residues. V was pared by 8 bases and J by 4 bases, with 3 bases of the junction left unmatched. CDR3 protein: CSIQGGYGYTF. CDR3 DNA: TGCAGTATACAGGGGGGCTATGGCTACACCTTC.

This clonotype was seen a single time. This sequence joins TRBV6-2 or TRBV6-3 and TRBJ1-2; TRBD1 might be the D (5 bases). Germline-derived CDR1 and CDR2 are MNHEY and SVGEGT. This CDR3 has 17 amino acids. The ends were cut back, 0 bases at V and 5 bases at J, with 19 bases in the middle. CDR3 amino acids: CASSYSGVLTDEYGYTF. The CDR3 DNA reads TGTGCCAGCAGTTACTCGGGGGTCTTGACGGATGAATATGGCTACACCTTC.

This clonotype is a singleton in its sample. The CDR3 DNA sequence: TGTGCCAGCAGTGATCAGGGGGCCACTGAAGCTTTCTTT. This gives the protein CASSDQGATEAFF. The V call is TRBV6-1, the J call TRBJ1-1; 8 bases match TRBD1. Germline V lookup: CDR1 MNHNS, CDR2 SASEGT. The CDR3 runs 13 residues. J gave up 4 bases and V 3 bases, and 1 base lay outside the gene matches.

DNA for the CDR3: TGTGCCAGCAGTGAAGCGGTGACAAAGAACACTGAAGCTTTCTTT. As protein: CASSEAVTKNTEAFF. The chain joins TRBV2 to TRBJ1-1, with no clear D. Trimming removed 0 bases from V and 1 base from J, with 9 bases in between. The germline V gene has CDR1 SNHLY and CDR2 FYNNEI. The CDR3 extends over 15 amino acids.

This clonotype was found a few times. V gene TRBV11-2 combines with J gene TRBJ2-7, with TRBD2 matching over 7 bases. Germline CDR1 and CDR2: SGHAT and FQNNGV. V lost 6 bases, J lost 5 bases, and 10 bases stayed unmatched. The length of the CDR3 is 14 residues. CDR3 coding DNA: TGTGCCAGCAGGGCGGTGGGGGGGGGACACGAGCAGTACTTC. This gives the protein CASRAVGGGHEQYF.